This T cell receptor beta chain originates from a study of blood T cell repertoires in COVID-19. Study background: COVID-19 samples, acute and convalescent, were from the United States, Italy and Spain.

Generated by immunoSEQ multiplex PCR, the TCRdb table keeps only in-frame clones and is missing some. The sample records about 70,000 clones, roughly 80% being singletons. Germline loops: CDR1 LGHDT, CDR2 YNNKEL (reference sequence). With V trimmed by 0 bases and J by 1 base, 11 bases remained unmatched. The CDR3 has 19 residues. This chain uses TRBV3-1 (or the pseudogene TRBV3-2) with TRBJ2-5; 10 bases map to TRBD2. The receptor's source is a woman aged 70-85 years with acute or convalescent COVID-19. The sequenced sample consisted of peripheral blood. Here the CDR3 reads CASSQDSGLARLSQETQYF. The CDR3 region has the DNA TGTGCCAGCAGCCAAGATTCGGGACTAGCGCGACTCTCCCAAGAGACCCAGTACTTC.